The rows below give T cell receptor beta chains drawn from one sample of a study of cytomegalovirus exposure and HLA in healthy donors. Some clones are missing from TCRdb's copy, which holds only in-frame ones; the method was immunoSEQ multiplex PCR. The table shows about 73,000 clones, with 60% to 85% occurring only once. Material: PBMCs. These receptors were taken from an older man in good health and CMV-seronegative. CDR3s include the opening cysteine and the closing phenylalanine or tryptophan. A D gene is named only where the DNA matches it firmly. The size entry is marked missing in some rows and otherwise reads once, few, many or a size class.

>TRBD2|TRBV5-1|TRBJ2-5|-
TGCGCCAGCAGCTTGGGGGGGGGCCAAGAGACCCAGTACTTC
CASSLGGGQETQYF
>-|TRBV14|TRBJ2-2|-
TGTGCCAGCAGCCAACAGGGGCATATGAACACCGGGGAGCTGTTTTTT
CASSQQGHMNTGELFF
>-|TRBV6-1|TRBJ1-4|-
TGTGCCAGCAGCGACAGACCTAATGAAAAACTGTTTTTT
CASSDRPNEKLFF
>-|TRBV6-1|TRBJ1-6|few
TGTGCCAGCAGACAGGTTTCTGGTTCACCCCTCCACTTT
CASRQVSGSPLHF
>TRBD2|TRBV13|TRBJ2-1|-
TGTGCCAGCAGCTTAGGCTCCTCCTGGCTAGCGGGAGTTAAGGGGAGCGATGAGCAGTTCTTC
CASSLGSSWLAGVKGSDEQFF
>-|TRBV12-5|TRBJ2-7|-
TGTGCTAGTGGTTTAGACGGGGTGGGCGAGCAGTACTTC
CASGLDGVGEQYF
>-|TRBV23-1|TRBJ2-3|-
TGCGCCAGCAGTCAATGTTACAAAGGGTGGAGCGGAGATACGCAGTATTTT
CASSQCYKGWSGDTQYF
>TRBD1|TRBV6-5|TRBJ2-3|-
TGTGCCACAAAGCGGACAGGGGACACAGATACGCAGTATTTT
CATKRTGDTDTQYF
>-|TRBV4-1|TRBJ2-3|-
TGCGCCAGCAGCCAAGGAGGGGGGGCCCTAGCGGACACAGATACGCAGTATTTT
CASSQGGGALADTDTQYF
>TRBD2|TRBV7-2|TRBJ2-5|-
TGTGCCAGCAGCCCAGGACTAGCGGGAGTTTTGGAGACCCAGTACTTC
CASSPGLAGVLETQYF
>TRBD2|TRBV5-6|TRBJ2-3|-
TGTGCCAGCAGCTTGCCTAGCGGGGGAGGAGATACGCAGTATTTT
CASSLPSGGGDTQYF
>-|TRBV4-1|TRBJ1-2|-
TGCGCCAGCAGCCGCCTCGAGGCCGATCCTAACTATGGCTACACCTTC
CASSRLEADPNYGYTF
>-|TRBV11-2|TRBJ1-1|-
TGTGCCAGCAGCTTACGAGCCACTGAAGCTTTCTTT
CASSLRATEAFF
>-|TRBV2|TRBJ2-5|-
TGTGCCAGCAAGCGGCAACAAGAGACCCAGTACTTC
CASKRQQETQYF
>-|TRBV30|TRBJ1-2|-
TGTGCCTGGAGGACAGCGTTAGCTAACTATGGCTACACCTTC
CAWRTALANYGYTF